Listed below are T cell receptor beta chains from one sample, sequenced in a study of CXCR3-negative and CXCR3-positive naive CD8 T cells. TCRdb reprocessed the 5' RACE reads, with one entry per CDR3 protein and no DNA. This sample's table reports 65,000 to 75,000 distinct CDR3 sequences. The sequencing sample was made of naive CXCR3+ CD8+ T cells from blood. All receptors derive from a human donor in good health. Some clones in this sample may be carry-over from other donors' samples. Each CDR3 is given with its conserved first and last residue. Fields, in order: clone size, J gene, V gene, CDR3 protein. Rows may omit the clone size; those that give it use once, few, many or a size class.

clone_size: .
j_call: TRBJ2-7
v_call: TRBV5-1
cdr3_aa: CASKTGTGLYEQYF

clone_size: .
j_call: TRBJ2-7
v_call: TRBV4-1
cdr3_aa: CASSHDPATSNEQYF

clone_size: .
j_call: TRBJ2-1
v_call: TRBV12-5
cdr3_aa: CASGTGGASPYNEQFF

clone_size: .
j_call: TRBJ2-7
v_call: TRBV7-6
cdr3_aa: CASSFGPTYEQYF

clone_size: medium-sized
j_call: TRBJ2-3
v_call: TRBV2
cdr3_aa: CASSEGTTSTDTQYF

clone_size: .
j_call: TRBJ2-7
v_call: TRBV7-9
cdr3_aa: CASSSLSGDEQYF

clone_size: .
j_call: TRBJ2-1
v_call: TRBV29-1
cdr3_aa: CSVEDLGVGHNEQFF

clone_size: .
j_call: TRBJ1-1
v_call: TRBV29-1
cdr3_aa: CSVLHLSDTEAFF

clone_size: .
j_call: TRBJ2-1
v_call: TRBV12-3/TRBV12-4
cdr3_aa: CASSFPTSGGATYNEQFF

clone_size: .
j_call: TRBJ2-7
v_call: TRBV29-1
cdr3_aa: CSVADRGNYEQYF

clone_size: .
j_call: TRBJ2-7
v_call: TRBV29-1
cdr3_aa: CSVDSADNSYEQYF

clone_size: .
j_call: TRBJ2-7
v_call: TRBV7-9
cdr3_aa: CASSQPWYGEQYF

clone_size: .
j_call: TRBJ2-3
v_call: TRBV19
cdr3_aa: CASRDPTDTQYF

clone_size: .
j_call: TRBJ2-7
v_call: TRBV25-1
cdr3_aa: CASSEWGGTGRPYEQYF

clone_size: .
j_call: TRBJ1-1
v_call: TRBV29-1
cdr3_aa: CSVEDPTTGIGTEAFF

clone_size: .
j_call: TRBJ2-3
v_call: TRBV19
cdr3_aa: CASSPTSGTDTQYF

clone_size: .
j_call: TRBJ2-4
v_call: TRBV29-1
cdr3_aa: CSVEARVGAKNIQYF

clone_size: .
j_call: TRBJ1-1
v_call: TRBV29-1
cdr3_aa: CSVERNTEAFF

clone_size: .
j_call: TRBJ2-1
v_call: TRBV7-9
cdr3_aa: CASSFPLDTGRNEQFF

clone_size: .
j_call: TRBJ2-7
v_call: TRBV18
cdr3_aa: CASSPNPGQVYEQYF

clone_size: .
j_call: TRBJ1-1
v_call: TRBV4-3
cdr3_aa: CASSQGPWNTEAFF

clone_size: .
j_call: TRBJ2-3
v_call: TRBV5-6
cdr3_aa: CASSLYPGSDTQYF

clone_size: .
j_call: TRBJ2-5
v_call: TRBV24-1
cdr3_aa: CATSDYTERGETQYF

clone_size: .
j_call: TRBJ2-2
v_call: TRBV18
cdr3_aa: CASSPPGQGLDTGELFF

clone_size: .
j_call: TRBJ2-5
v_call: TRBV29-1
cdr3_aa: CSVEDFQATPSRETQYF

clone_size: .
j_call: TRBJ2-7
v_call: TRBV19
cdr3_aa: CASSPGGGSYEQYF

clone_size: .
j_call: TRBJ1-2
v_call: TRBV29-1
cdr3_aa: CSVEAKTAGFEGYTF

clone_size: .
j_call: TRBJ2-1
v_call: TRBV3-1
cdr3_aa: CASSQSPPGLRGEQFF

clone_size: .
j_call: TRBJ2-3
v_call: TRBV28
cdr3_aa: CASSIGLAGGTDTQYF

clone_size: .
j_call: TRBJ2-1
v_call: TRBV12-3/TRBV12-4
cdr3_aa: CASSLGTGVFYEQLF

clone_size: .
j_call: TRBJ1-4
v_call: TRBV25-1
cdr3_aa: CASSERDRGRRDEKLFF

clone_size: .
j_call: TRBJ2-1
v_call: TRBV11-2
cdr3_aa: CASSDLRTSGYNEQFF

clone_size: .
j_call: TRBJ1-4
v_call: TRBV6-2/TRBV6-3
cdr3_aa: CASSYFSGGAEKLFF

clone_size: .
j_call: TRBJ1-1
v_call: TRBV11-3
cdr3_aa: CASSQHTNTEAFF

clone_size: .
j_call: TRBJ2-3
v_call: TRBV12-3/TRBV12-4
cdr3_aa: CASSGRLAGPTDTQYF

clone_size: .
j_call: TRBJ1-2
v_call: TRBV4-1
cdr3_aa: CASSLVSPTEKNNYGYTF

clone_size: .
j_call: TRBJ2-7
v_call: TRBV3-1
cdr3_aa: CASSSKPGQLTYEQYF